The present T cell receptor beta chain was sequenced within a study of T-cell reconstitution after alpha-beta-depleted transplantation in children. Construction of the TCRbeta library involved unique molecular identifiers. In TCRdb, the PCR reads were re-called with MiXCR into one record per CDR3 protein. Among around 410,000 distinct CDR3 sequences listed, roughly a tenth were seen once. The table lists this clonotype with many counts. Here the sequenced sample was PBMCs from the stem cell graft donor, taken from the stem cell graft. The sequence was collected from a human donor who donated a stem cell graft to a child with acute myeloid leukemia.

This chain's CDR3 is CASSSPGQGAFGYTF. The CDR3 coding sequence is TGTGCCAGCAGTTCTCCGGGACAGGGGGCTTTTGGCTACACCTTC. The V gene is TRBV6-2 or TRBV6-3, the J gene TRBJ1-2; 12 positions agree with TRBD1. V lost 4 bases and J lost 7; bases outside the gene matches: 7. CDR3 size: 15 residues. Germline CDR1 and CDR2: MNHEY and SVGEGT.